Each of the 25 T cell receptor beta chains below was sequenced from the same sample in a study of CD8 T cells in Susac syndrome (dated by TCRdb to the late 2010s). The library was produced with the immunoSEQ multiplex PCR assay. RNA was extracted with the RNeasy kit and roughly 0.45 to 1 ug was reverse transcribed using random hexamers. TCRdb reprocessed the public reads (quality trimming at Q25 with fastp, clone calling with MiXCR) and kept in-frame beta chains. Each record represents a unique CDR3 protein, reported with the most common genes and DNA among its rows. Recorded for this sample are around 280,000 distinct CDR3 sequences; around 84% of them occurred a single time. The biggest ten clones account for over 0.09% of the sample. The sequencing input was CD8+ T cells from PBMCs. The receptor set was obtained from a human donor with multiple sclerosis.

CDR3 DNA: TGTGCCAGCAGCCTCACCGCGACCTCCTACAATGAGCAGTTCTTC. This encodes CASSLTATSYNEQFF. The V call is TRBV9, the J call TRBJ2-1; D is undetermined. Between the trimmed V and J ends, which lost 4 bases and 0 bases, there was a span of 11 bases. Germline CDR1 and CDR2: SGDLS and YYNGEE. The CDR3 is 15 residues long. Complete variable domain (other parts from reference TRBV9 and TRBJ2-1): DSGVTQTPKHLITATGQRVTLRCSPRSGDLSVYWYQQSLDQGLQFLIQYYNGEERAKGNILERFSAQQFPDLHSELNLSSLELGDSALYFCASSLTATSYNEQFFGPGTRLTVL.

The chain employs TRBV2 and TRBJ1-2; D is ambiguous. Germline V lookup: CDR1 SNHLY, CDR2 FYNNEI. The CDR3 runs to 12 residues. Trimming pared 6 bases from V and 8 bases from J, leaving 13 bases between. This CDR3 reads CASRGSLDGYTF. CDR3 DNA sequence: TGTGCCAGCAGGGGATCTTTGGACGGCTACACCTTC.

This clonotype was found once. The gene calls are TRBV7-6 and TRBJ2-2, with TRBD2 matching 11 bases. The CDR3 is 17 amino acids. J lost 4 bases, V lost 4 bases, and 8 bases had no gene match. Germline V lookup: CDR1 SGHVS, CDR2 FNYEAQ. The CDR3 is CASSYILAGGSTGELFF. The CDR3 nucleotides are TGTGCCAGCAGCTATATCCTAGCGGGAGGATCCACCGGGGAGCTGTTTTTT.

This chain uses TRBV27 with TRBJ2-1; D unclear. The ends were cut back, 7 bases at V and 9 bases at J, with 22 bases in the middle. Germline V gives CDR1 MNHEY, CDR2 SMNVEV (reference sequence). The CDR3 runs to 15 residues. The CDR3 loop is CASKDEGPTIGEQFF. CDR3 in DNA: TGTGCCAGCAAGGATGAAGGACCTACAATTGGTGAGCAGTTCTTC.

The rearrangement uses TRBV9 and TRBJ2-1; D is unresolved. Trimming left V 3 bases short and J 0 bases short, with 10 bases between. Germline CDR1 reads SGDLS; CDR2 reads YYNGEE. The CDR3 contains 15 residues. Here the CDR3 DNA reads TGTGCCAGCAGCGGAGTTTTACGCTCCTACAATGAGCAGTTCTTC. It codes for CASSGVLRSYNEQFF.

V and J are TRBV2 and TRBJ1-3; D is undetermined. This CDR3 has 11 amino acids. V was cut by 10 bases and J by 0 bases, with 4 bases left in between. Germline V gene lookup returns CDR1 SNHLY and CDR2 FYNNEI. CDR3 sequence reads: CATLSGNTIYF. CDR3 DNA: TGTGCCACCCTCTCTGGAAACACCATATATTTT.

The chain recombines TRBV9 with TRBJ2-1; possibly TRBD1 for D (6 bases). The CDR3 sequence is 15 residues long. The germline V gene encodes CDR1 SGDLS and CDR2 YYNGEE. The V and J ends lost 5 bases and 3 bases respectively, with 15 bases between them. CDR3 sequence (DNA): TGTGCCAGCAGTCCCAGGGGCGCTGGCTACAATGAGCAGTTCTTC. This encodes CASSPRGAGYNEQFF.

The CDR3 loop is CASSLWGESNQPQHF. For the CDR3, the DNA is TGTGCCAGCAGTTTATGGGGGGAGAGCAATCAGCCCCAGCATTTT. This rearrangement joins TRBV27 to TRBJ1-5; D may be TRBD1 (5 bases). The CDR3 sequence is 15 residues long. V lost 1 base, J lost 1 base, and 8 bases lay in between. From germline, CDR1 is MNHEY and CDR2 SMNVEV (reference sequence).

This clonotype occurred a few times. The chain recombines TRBV7-8 with TRBJ2-7; TRBD2 matches 9 bases. V lost 5 bases and J lost 2; bases outside the gene matches: 13. In germline, CDR1 is SGHVS, CDR2 FQNEAQ. CDR3 length equals 17 residues. The CDR3 is CASSRPPLTSGPYEQYF. The CDR3 bases are TGTGCCAGCAGCCGCCCCCCCCTGACTAGCGGCCCCTACGAGCAGTACTTC.

The V and J genes are TRBV7-9 and TRBJ2-1; D is uncertain. Germline lookup yields CDR1 SEHNR and CDR2 FQNEAQ (reference sequence). The CDR3 covers 12 residues. V dropped 7 bases and J dropped 10 bases, with 14 bases sitting between them. As DNA, the CDR3 is TGTGCCAGCAATATAGGGTCGCCCGAGCAGTTCTTC. Its protein product is CASNIGSPEQFF.

As concerns this clonotype: Compared with germline, one end of the junction differs, possibly owing to a read error. This sequence joins TRBV19 and TRBJ1-1; 12 bases are shared with TRBD1. The germline CDR1 and CDR2 sequences are LNHDA and SQIVND (reference sequence). The CDR3 has 12 amino acids. The CDR3 bases are TGTGCCACCGGGACAGGGGGCACTGAAGCTTCCTTT. Its protein is CATGTGGTEASF.

This chain connects TRBV20-1 to TRBJ2-7; D is uncertain. The germline V gene encodes CDR1 DFQATT and CDR2 SNEGSKA (reference sequence). V lost 4 bases, J lost 7 bases, and 11 bases lay in between. CDR3 size: 11 residues. The CDR3 here is CSATPAWEQYF. Written as DNA, the CDR3 is TGCAGTGCTACCCCAGCGTGGGAGCAGTACTTC.

This chain joins TRBV7-6 and TRBJ2-1; no clear D. V was shortened by 5 bases and J by 6 bases, with 11 bases between the two germline ends. Germline CDR1 is SGHVS and CDR2 is FNYEAQ. The CDR3 is made up of 13 amino acids. The CDR3 protein is CASSPYTGNEQFF. CDR3 nucleotides: TGTGCCAGCAGCCCATATACCGGCAATGAGCAGTTCTTC.

The CDR3 is CASSRTSGASYEQYF. The CDR3 region has the DNA TGTGCCAGCAGTCGGACTAGCGGTGCCTCCTACGAGCAGTACTTC. The chain combines TRBV28 with TRBJ2-7, with 10 bases fitting TRBD2. This CDR3 contains 15 residues. V gave up 5 bases and J gave up 0 bases; unmatched junction bases: 4. Germline CDR1 is MDHEN and CDR2 is SYDVKM.

V usage is TRBV28 and J usage is TRBJ2-5; TRBD1 might be the D (5 bases). Germline V gives CDR1 MDHEN, CDR2 SYDVKM. V was trimmed by 2 bases and J by 5 bases, leaving 12 bases between them. The CDR3 runs 14 residues. The CDR3 region is CASSLVGAGETQYF. CDR3 nucleotide sequence: TGTGCCAGCAGTTTAGTAGGGGCCGGGGAGACCCAGTACTTC.

This rearrangement joins TRBV12-3 or TRBV12-4 to TRBJ2-1, with 7 bases matching TRBD1. With 2 bases clipped from V and 5 bases from J, the junction kept 3 bases outside the gene matches. This CDR3 comprises 14 residues. CDR3: CASSLRQGNNEQFF. The CDR3 coding sequence is TGTGCCAGCAGTTTACGACAGGGTAACAATGAGCAGTTCTTC.

The chain recombines TRBV10-3 with TRBJ1-5, with a possible D match to TRBD1 (5 bases). CDR3 length: 18 amino acids. V gave up 4 bases and J gave up 5 bases, with 24 bases separating them. The germline gives CDR1 ENHRY, CDR2 SYGVKD. The CDR3 loop is CAISGGPVGSGGDQPQHF. CDR3 coding DNA: TGTGCCATCAGTGGGGGCCCTGTAGGGTCGGGTGGTGATCAGCCCCAGCATTTT.

J is TRBJ2-2 and V is TRBV19; 7 bases map to TRBD2. Trimming at V came to 5 bases and at J to 7 bases, leaving 4 bases not matched to a gene. This CDR3 region has 13 residues. Germline loops: CDR1 LNHDA, CDR2 SQIVND (reference sequence). In nucleotides, the CDR3 is TGTGCCAGTAGTTGGAGCGGGAACGGGGAGCTGTTTTTT. Residues: CASSWSGNGELFF. The full variable domain, with the rest looked up from reference TRBV19 and TRBJ2-2, is DGGITQSPKYLFRKEGQNVTLSCEQNLNHDAMYWYRQDPGQGLRLIYYSQIVNDFQKGDIAEGYSVSREKKESFPLTVTSAQKNPTAFYLCASSWSGNGELFFGEGSRLTVL.

In its sample, this clonotype was seen once. V usage is TRBV7-9 and J usage is TRBJ2-1, with 11 nucleotides matching TRBD2. The CDR3 totals 16 residues. The J segment lost 7 bases and the V segment lost 3 bases, leaving 8 bases of the junction unmatched. Germline CDR1 SEHNR, CDR2 FQNEAQ (reference sequence). CDR3 nucleotides: TGTGCCAGCAGCTTGACTACTAGCGGGAGAGAGAATGAGCAGTTCTTC. Translating it yields CASSLTTSGRENEQFF.

This chain uses TRBV27 with TRBJ2-7; D not certain. Germline loops: CDR1 MNHEY, CDR2 SMNVEV (reference sequence). V was trimmed by 5 bases and J by 2 bases, leaving 13 bases between them. CDR3 length: 14 residues. The CDR3 nucleotides are TGTGCCAGCAGTGCCGTAAAAAGGGCCTACGAGCAGTACTTC. Protein sequence: CASSAVKRAYEQYF.

This clonotype occurred once. The V and J genes are TRBV7-9 and TRBJ2-1, with TRBD2 matching 10 bases. The CDR3 loop spans 18 amino acids. V dropped 5 bases and J dropped 3; count of bases not matched to a gene: 13. The germline V gene has CDR1 SEHNR and CDR2 FQNEAQ (reference sequence). This CDR3 is CASSARTRASGGYNEQFF. CDR3 sequence (DNA): TGTGCCAGCAGCGCTCGCACTCGGGCTAGCGGGGGCTACAATGAGCAGTTCTTC.

This chain uses TRBV12-3 or TRBV12-4 with TRBJ2-3; no reliable D call. Trimming removed 3 bases at V and 3 bases at J, with 16 bases between. CDR3 length equals 16 residues. Written as DNA, the CDR3 is TGTGCCAGCAGTTTTTTTCCCCCCCATATGACAGATACGCAGTATTTT. Its translation is CASSFFPPHMTDTQYF.

The V and J genes are TRBV6-5 and TRBJ2-3; TRBD2 aligns across 7 bases. The CDR3 covers 17 residues. Trimming at V came to 0 bases and at J to 2 bases, leaving 8 bases not matched to a gene. Looked up from germline, CDR1 is MNHEY and CDR2 is SVGAGI. The CDR3: CASSYSKSSGYTDTQYF. In nucleotides, the CDR3 is TGTGCCAGCAGTTACTCGAAGTCTAGCGGATACACAGATACGCAGTATTTT.

The V and J genes are TRBV10-3 and TRBJ1-1; possibly TRBD1 for D (6 bases). V lost 6 bases and J 2 bases, leaving 13 bases between the germline ends. The CDR3 has 14 residues. CDR1 and CDR2 from the germline V gene are ENHRY and SYGVKD. In DNA, the CDR3 is TGTGCCATCAGCGAACAGGGCGCCAACACTGAAGCTTTCTTT. Protein product: CAISEQGANTEAFF.

V and J are TRBV27 and TRBJ1-1; D gene ambiguous. CDR1 is MNHEY and CDR2 is SMNVEV in the germline V gene (reference sequence). The CDR3 length is 14 residues. Trimming took 5 bases from V and 1 from J, leaving 11 bases between them. CDR3 residues: CASSPRTGNTEAFF. The CDR3 bases are TGTGCCAGCAGTCCCCGGACGGGGAACACTGAAGCTTTCTTT.